Following are 13 T cell receptor beta chains from one sample sequenced in a study of blood T cell repertoires in COVID-19. Profiled with immunoSEQ multiplex PCR; TCRdb holds only in-frame clones, not every one. The data hold hundreds of thousands of clones, with 88% observed a single time. The specimen sequenced was peripheral blood. All receptors come from a woman aged 65 to 85 with COVID-19, enrolled during active disease.

The rearrangement uses TRBV6-6 and TRBJ1-4, with D uncertain. Trimming removed 2 bases from V and 4 bases from J, with 8 bases in between. CDR1 is MNHNY, CDR2 SVGAGI, per germline (reference sequence). The CDR3 has 14 amino acids. CDR3 in amino acids: CASSYSFYNEKLFF. DNA for the CDR3: TGTGCCAGCAGTTACAGCTTCTATAATGAAAAACTGTTTTTT.

V usage is TRBV6-2 or TRBV6-3 and J usage is TRBJ2-7; 9 bases are shared with TRBD1. The V gene end was trimmed by 0 bases and the J gene end by 5 bases; junction bases not matched to a gene: 5. CDR1 MNHEY and CDR2 SVGEGT come from the germline V gene. This CDR3 is 15 amino acids long. Here the CDR3 reads CASSYSRQGGNEQYF. CDR3 DNA sequence: TGTGCCAGCAGTTACTCGAGACAGGGGGGGAACGAGCAGTACTTC.

The chain is built from TRBV7-2 and TRBJ2-1; the D gene is possibly TRBD2 (5 bases). The germline V and J ends were trimmed by 9 bases and 1 base, with 13 bases remaining between them. Germline CDR1 reads SGHTA; CDR2 reads FQGNSA. The CDR3 length is 14 residues. CDR3 sequence reads: CASKNGESYNEQFF. The CDR3 DNA follows: TGTGCCAGTAAAAACGGGGAGTCCTACAATGAGCAGTTCTTC.

The CDR3 region is CASSFAEGTITDTQYF. The CDR3 coding sequence is TGTGCCAGCAGCTTCGCAGAAGGGACTATTACAGATACGCAGTATTTT. This chain links TRBV7-8 with TRBJ2-3; 7 bases line up with TRBD2. There are 16 residues in the CDR3. V trimming: 3 bases; J trimming: 3 bases; junction bases outside the gene matches: 9. The V gene's germline CDR1 is SGHVS and CDR2 FQNEAQ.

This chain joins TRBV2 and TRBJ1-2; 10 bases match TRBD1. The germline gives CDR1 SNHLY, CDR2 FYNNEI. This CDR3 contains 15 residues. V was pared by 6 bases and J by 3 bases, with 7 bases of the junction left unmatched. Written as DNA, the CDR3 is TGTGCCAGCAGGGCACGACAGGGGGCATACTATGGCTACACCTTC. Translating gives CASRARQGAYYGYTF.

This chain links TRBV11-2 with TRBJ2-7; 11 positions agree with TRBD2. This CDR3 has 15 amino acids. Germline V gene sequence: CDR1 SGHAT, CDR2 FQNNGV. Trimming took 3 bases from V and 4 from J; bases not matched to a gene: 5. CDR3 amino acids: CASSFGGTSGYEQYF. The CDR3 DNA reads TGTGCCAGCAGCTTTGGCGGGACTAGCGGATACGAGCAGTACTTC. Filled out from reference TRBV11-2 and TRBJ2-7, the complete variable domain reads EAGVAQSPRYKIIEKRQSVAFWCNPISGHATLYWYQQILGQGPKLLIQFQNNGVVDDSQLPKDRFSAERLKGVDSTLKIQPAKLEDSAVYLCASSFGGTSGYEQYFGPGTRLTVT.

CDR3 region: CASSPNTGTFYGYTF. The CDR3 nucleotides read TGTGCCAGCAGTCCCAATACCGGGACATTCTATGGCTACACCTTC. V and J are TRBV27 and TRBJ1-2; possibly TRBD1 for D (6 bases). Per germline, CDR1 MNHEY and CDR2 SMNVEV (reference sequence). Trimming pared 5 bases from V and 4 bases from J, leaving 17 bases between. The CDR3 has 15 amino acids.

The J gene is TRBJ1-1, the V gene TRBV5-6; 7 bases are a match to TRBD1. The CDR3 sequence is 13 residues long. Germline values: CDR1 SGHDT, CDR2 YYEEEE. V was pared by 4 bases and J by 8 bases, with 8 bases of the junction left unmatched. DNA for the CDR3: TGTGCCAGCAGCCTTCAAGGGGGCTTAGAAGCTTTCTTT. The encoded protein is CASSLQGGLEAFF.

This rearrangement joins TRBV12-5 to TRBJ2-7, with D possibly matching TRBD1 (6 bases). The germline V gene has CDR1 LGHNT and CDR2 FRNRAP. The CDR3 spans 14 residues. Trimming took off 4 bases at V and 2 bases at J, with 12 bases between the two ends. CDR3 loop: CASGSGQTTYEQYF. The DNA for the CDR3 is TGTGCTAGTGGTTCTGGACAGACTACCTACGAGCAGTACTTC.

This chain connects TRBV19 to TRBJ1-2; no clear D gene. Germline V CDR1 and CDR2: LNHDA, SQIVND (reference sequence). The CDR3 runs to 11 residues. V was shortened by 6 bases and J by 8 bases, with 10 bases between the two germline ends. The CDR3 region has the DNA TGTGCCAGTAGAACTGCTCAAGGCTACACCTTC. Translation: CASRTAQGYTF.

The genes are TRBV7-8 and TRBJ2-3; D unclear. Germline CDR1 reads SGHVS; CDR2 reads FQNEAQ. V was pared by 0 bases and J by 2 bases, with 9 bases between. CDR3 size: 15 residues. CDR3 in amino acids: CASSLAHQNTDTQYF. CDR3 sequence (DNA): TGTGCCAGCAGCTTAGCGCACCAGAACACAGATACGCAGTATTTT.

As for this clone: This specimen includes other DNA sequences encoding the same CDR3. This chain uses TRBV3-1 (or the pseudogene TRBV3-2) with TRBJ1-5; D is uncertain. CDR3 length: 13 amino acids. The V gene's germline CDR1 is LGHDT and CDR2 YNNKEL (reference sequence). V was shortened by 0 bases and J by 4 bases, with 4 bases between the two germline ends. CDR3 protein: CASSQDLNQPQHF. CDR3 bases: TGTGCCAGCAGCCAAGACCTAAATCAGCCCCAGCATTTT.

The gene calls are TRBV5-1 and TRBJ2-1; TRBD2 matches 7 bases. This CDR3 is 16 amino acids long. The V gene end was trimmed by 0 bases and the J gene end by 0 bases; junction bases not matched to a gene: 3. Germline V lookup: CDR1 SGHRS, CDR2 YFSETQ. The CDR3 is CASSLGQRGSYNEQFF. The CDR3 DNA reads TGCGCCAGCAGCTTGGGGCAGCGGGGCTCCTACAATGAGCAGTTCTTC.